Below, one T cell receptor (beta chain) is given with its context. The clone's antigen remains unknown. Per-base quality was not reported, and no clone a single base away is much larger than it. The sample was run on an Illumina HiSeq 2500. TCR beta libraries were prepared by quantitative 5'-RACE with molecular barcodes. Under the source paper's analysis protocol: A new computational method based on a probabilistic model of VDJ rearrangement was used to identify disease-linked TCR variants. TCRdb reanalyzed the raw reads on its own, using fastp at Q25 for trimming and MiXCR for clone calling, and kept in-frame beta chains. Every CDR3 protein is listed once, alongside the most common genes and DNA of its rows. The V and J calls and clone size come from TCRdb's table, not from the authors' own analysis. This sample is represented by about 180,000 distinct CDR3 sequences; just over 9.5% of them were singletons. The ten biggest clones cover around 16% of the sample.

The CDR3 has 15 amino acids, counting the end cysteine and phenylalanine. Here the CDR3 DNA is all that survives: 45 bases in frame from base 1. CDR1 SGDLS and CDR2 YYNGEE were looked up in the germline V gene. After removal of 3 bases from V and 5 bases from J, the junction retains 7 bases not matched to a gene. These data belong to a study of CD8 T cells in ankylosing spondylitis (TCRdb year 2017). Broadly, across the study: The study set out to find disease-linked TCR variants by profiling T cell receptor beta repertoires in ankylosing spondylitis patients and healthy donors. The full study cohort was made up of 25 ankylosing spondylitis patients and 108 healthy donors. Peripheral blood was sampled, and synovial fluid was also collected from ankylosing spondylitis patients.

The study at large found these results: Some of the motif variants had been reported before in the synovial fluid and blood of reactive arthritis patients, a finding that suggests common disease-initiation mechanisms. Significant enrichment of the disease-linked clones was reported in matched synovial fluid samples from ankylosing spondylitis patients. In peripheral blood, the disease-linked clones were found at relatively low frequencies and had a CD8+ phenotype. Blood from ankylosing spondylitis patients appeared to be characterized by a TCR beta motif made up of several highly homologous amino acid variants.

Sequenced sample: blood, either unsorted or a sorted T cell fraction (not recorded which). The chain couples TRBV9 to TRBJ1-4, and TRBD1 aligns with 7 junction nucleotides. This clonotype was sampled from a female donor with ankylosing spondylitis or in good health (not recorded which). The bases read TGTGCCAGCAGCGAGAGTAACAGGGGCAATGAAAAACTGTTTTTT. Protein translation: CASSESNRGNEKLFF.